This TCR beta chain derives from a study of siplizumab effects on memory and regulatory T cells. Study conclusions and caveats: The drug siplizumab significantly decreased the alloreactive sequences that could be traced to unstimulated CD4+ memory cells. Naive T cells were seen as more diverse than memory cells and as major alloresponse contributors.

Remarks on this clone: The antigen remains undetermined.

Assays were performed on about 100,000 TCR templates per sample. The repertoire was sequenced with immunoSEQ multiplex PCR; TCRdb's copy has only in-frame clones and lacks some. The data show more than 75,000 clones, with over 85% seen just once and over 5.5% held by the top ten. This CDR3 is 13 amino acids long. CDR1 is SGHNT and CDR2 is YYREEE in the germline V gene (reference sequence). V was pared by 3 bases and J by 2 bases, with 8 bases between. The source of this sequence is a human donor in good health. The gene calls are TRBV5-4 and TRBJ1-1; D is uncertain. Source material: CD8+ T cells sorted from blood. The CDR3 sequence: CASSSPFNTEAFF. In nucleotides, the CDR3 is TGTGCCAGCAGCTCGCCCTTTAACACTGAAGCTTTCTTT. Combining the CDR3 with reference TRBV5-4 and TRBJ1-1 gives the whole variable domain ETGVTQSPTHLIKTRGQQVTLRCSSQSGHNTVSWYQQALGQGPQFIFQYYREEENGRGNFPPRFSGLQFPNYSSELNVNALELDDSALYLCASSSPFNTEAFFGQGTRLTVV.